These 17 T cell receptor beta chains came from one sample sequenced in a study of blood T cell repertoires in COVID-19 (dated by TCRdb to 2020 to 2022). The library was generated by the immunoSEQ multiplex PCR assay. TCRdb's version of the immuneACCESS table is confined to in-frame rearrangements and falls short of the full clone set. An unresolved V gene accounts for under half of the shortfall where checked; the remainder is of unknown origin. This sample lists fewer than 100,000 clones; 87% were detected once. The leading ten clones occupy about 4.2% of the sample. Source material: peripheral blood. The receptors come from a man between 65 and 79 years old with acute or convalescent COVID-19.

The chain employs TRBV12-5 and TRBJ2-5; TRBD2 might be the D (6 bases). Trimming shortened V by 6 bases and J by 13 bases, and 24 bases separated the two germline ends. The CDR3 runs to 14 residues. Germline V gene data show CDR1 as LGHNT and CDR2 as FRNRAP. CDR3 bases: TGTGCTAGTGGATCCGGGACGGCATCGGGGGTTTGGTACTTC. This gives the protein CASGSGTASGVWYF.

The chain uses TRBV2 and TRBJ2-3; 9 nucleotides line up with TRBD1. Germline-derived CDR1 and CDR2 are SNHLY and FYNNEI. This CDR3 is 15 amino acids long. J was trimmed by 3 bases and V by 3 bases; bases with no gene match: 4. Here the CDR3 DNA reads TGTGCCAGCAGTGAGGGGACAGGGCGGACAGATACGCAGTATTTT. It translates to CASSEGTGRTDTQYF.

CDR3 loop: CAWGTGVGNEQFF. The CDR3 coding sequence is TGTGCCTGGGGGACAGGGGTGGGTAATGAGCAGTTCTTC. The gene calls are TRBV30 and TRBJ2-1; 10 nucleotides agree with TRBD1. The V gene end was trimmed by 5 bases and the J gene end by 7 bases; junction bases not matched to a gene: 5. This CDR3 comprises 13 residues. Germline V gene data show CDR1 as GTSNPN and CDR2 as SVGIG (reference sequence).

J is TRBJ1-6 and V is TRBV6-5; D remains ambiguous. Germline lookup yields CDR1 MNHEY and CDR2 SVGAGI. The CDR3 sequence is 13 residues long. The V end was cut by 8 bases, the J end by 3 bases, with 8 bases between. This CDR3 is CASSTDYNSPLHF. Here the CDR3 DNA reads TGTGCCAGCTCAACAGACTATAATTCACCCCTCCACTTT.

This CDR3 is CATSEPPGETQYF. Here the CDR3 DNA reads TGTGCCACCAGTGAGCCCCCGGGGGAGACCCAGTACTTC. The genes are TRBV24-1 and TRBJ2-5, with D possibly matching TRBD2 (5 bases). CDR3 length: 13 residues. V gave up 4 bases and J gave up 5 bases, with 10 bases separating them. Germline CDR1 and CDR2: KGHDR and SFDVKD.

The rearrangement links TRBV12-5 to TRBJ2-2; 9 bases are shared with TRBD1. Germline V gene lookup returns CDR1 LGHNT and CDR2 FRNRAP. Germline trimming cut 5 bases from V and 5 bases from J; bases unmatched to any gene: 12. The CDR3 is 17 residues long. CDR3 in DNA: TGTGCTAGTGGTCTGACCCGGGACAGGGAGGTGACCGGGGAGCTGTTTTTT. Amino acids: CASGLTRDREVTGELFF.

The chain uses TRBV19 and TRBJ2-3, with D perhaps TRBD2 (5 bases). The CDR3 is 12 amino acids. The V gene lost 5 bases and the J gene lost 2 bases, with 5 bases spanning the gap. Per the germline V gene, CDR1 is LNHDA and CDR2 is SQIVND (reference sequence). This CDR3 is CASSRDTDTQYF. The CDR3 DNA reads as TGTGCCAGTAGTCGGGACACAGATACGCAGTATTTT.

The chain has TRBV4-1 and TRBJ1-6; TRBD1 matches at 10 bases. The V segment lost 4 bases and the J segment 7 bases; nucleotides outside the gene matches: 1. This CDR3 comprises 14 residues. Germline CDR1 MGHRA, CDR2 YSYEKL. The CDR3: CASSLDRGNSPLHF. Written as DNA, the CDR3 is TGCGCCAGCAGCCTGGACAGGGGGAATTCACCCCTCCACTTT.

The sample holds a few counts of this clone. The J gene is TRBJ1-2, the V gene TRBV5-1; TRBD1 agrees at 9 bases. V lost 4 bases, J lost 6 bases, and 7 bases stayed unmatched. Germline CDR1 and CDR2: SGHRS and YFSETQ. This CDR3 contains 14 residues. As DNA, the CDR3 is TGCGCCAGCAGCGGGGGACAGGGACCTCATGGCTACACCTTC. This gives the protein CASSGGQGPHGYTF.

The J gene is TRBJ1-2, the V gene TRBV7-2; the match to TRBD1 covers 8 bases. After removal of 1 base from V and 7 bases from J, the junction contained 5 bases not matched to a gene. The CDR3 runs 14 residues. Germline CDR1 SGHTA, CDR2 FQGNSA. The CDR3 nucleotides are TGTGCCAGCAGCTTAGACCAGACAGGGGCTGGCTACACCTTC. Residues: CASSLDQTGAGYTF.

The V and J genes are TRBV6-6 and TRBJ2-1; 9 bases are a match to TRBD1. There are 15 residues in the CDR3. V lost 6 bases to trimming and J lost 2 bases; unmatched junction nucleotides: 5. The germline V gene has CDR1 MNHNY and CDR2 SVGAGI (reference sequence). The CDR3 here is CASRPDRGAYNEQFF. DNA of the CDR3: TGTGCCAGCAGGCCGGACAGGGGCGCCTACAATGAGCAGTTCTTC.

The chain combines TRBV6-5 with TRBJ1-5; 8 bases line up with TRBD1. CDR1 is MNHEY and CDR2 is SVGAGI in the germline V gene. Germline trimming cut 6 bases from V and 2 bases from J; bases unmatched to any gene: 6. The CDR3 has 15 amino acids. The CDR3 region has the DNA TGTGCCAGCAGCCAGGACAGGGTCGGCAATCAGCCCCAGCATTTT. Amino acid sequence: CASSQDRVGNQPQHF.

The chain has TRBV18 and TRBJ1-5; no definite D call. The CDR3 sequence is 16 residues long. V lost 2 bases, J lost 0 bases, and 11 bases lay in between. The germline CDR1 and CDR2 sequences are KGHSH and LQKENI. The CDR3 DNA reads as TGTGCCAGCTCACCAAACGGGATTCTTAGCAATCAGCCCCAGCATTTT. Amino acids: CASSPNGILSNQPQHF.

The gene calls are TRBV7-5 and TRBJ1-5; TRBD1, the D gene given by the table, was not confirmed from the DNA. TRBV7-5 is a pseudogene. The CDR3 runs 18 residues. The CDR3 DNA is TGTGCCAGAAGCTTAGCGCCCCAGGGCCCAAAGGTCAATCAGCCCCAGCATTTT. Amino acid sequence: CARSLAPQGPKVNQPQHF.

This CDR3 is CASSTGGGNTGELFF. The CDR3 DNA is TGTGCCAGCAGCACAGGCGGGGGGAACACCGGGGAGCTGTTTTTT. The rearrangement links TRBV3-1 (or the pseudogene TRBV3-2) to TRBJ2-2, with 7 bases identical to TRBD2. CDR1 and CDR2 from the germline V gene are LGHDT and YNNKEL (reference sequence). The CDR3 is 15 amino acids. The V segment lost 5 bases and the J segment 1 base; nucleotides outside the gene matches: 4.

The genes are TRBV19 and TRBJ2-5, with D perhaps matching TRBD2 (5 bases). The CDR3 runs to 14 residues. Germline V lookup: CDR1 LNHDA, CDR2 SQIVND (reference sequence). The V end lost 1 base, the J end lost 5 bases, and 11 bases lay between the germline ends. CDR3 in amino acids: CASSIAPGEETQYF. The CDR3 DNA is TGTGCCAGTAGTATAGCGCCCGGGGAGGAGACCCAGTACTTC.

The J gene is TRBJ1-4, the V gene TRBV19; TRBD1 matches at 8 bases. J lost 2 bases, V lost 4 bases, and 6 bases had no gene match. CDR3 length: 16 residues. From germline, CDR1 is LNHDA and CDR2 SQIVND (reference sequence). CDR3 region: CASSRAGGWTNEKLFF. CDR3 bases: TGTGCCAGTAGTAGGGCAGGGGGCTGGACTAATGAAAAACTGTTTTTT.